This T cell receptor (beta chain) was obtained from a study of regulatory T cells in long-lasting Graves disease. Across the study: It was over 5 years of antithyroid drugs, with positive TSH receptor antibodies, that meant persistent Graves' disease. Overall study findings and caveats: More public clonotypes were shared by persistent patients (around 2,600) than by new patients (about 1,000).

iRepertoire HTBI primers and Arm-PCR of CDR3 regions built TCR beta libraries. Each CDR3 protein gets one entry after TCRdb re-called the multiplex PCR reads with MiXCR. The table lists about 660,000 distinct CDR3 sequences, roughly 30% of them singletons. Regarding this clonotype: Its antigen is unknown.

The time point here: persistent/refractory GD, antithyroid drugs over 5 years with positive TRAb. From PBMCs, RNA was extracted and then used to make the TCR library. Blood from the periphery, approximately 10 milliliters in all, was drawn into EDTA tubes. The clonotype originates from a female donor with Graves disease. The sequencing used peripheral blood mononuclear cells (PBMCs), collected when the disease was refractory, from a patient treated with antithyroid drugs.

CDR3 DNA: TGCAGTGCTAGAGATAGAGTTCGGCCCCAGCATTTT. Translating gives CSARDRVRPQHF. The chain uses TRBV20-1 and TRBJ1-5, with unresolved D. This CDR3 has 12 amino acids. Germline assignment: CDR1 DFQATT and CDR2 SNEGSKA (reference sequence). Trimming removed 0 bases from V and 9 bases from J, with 9 bases in between.